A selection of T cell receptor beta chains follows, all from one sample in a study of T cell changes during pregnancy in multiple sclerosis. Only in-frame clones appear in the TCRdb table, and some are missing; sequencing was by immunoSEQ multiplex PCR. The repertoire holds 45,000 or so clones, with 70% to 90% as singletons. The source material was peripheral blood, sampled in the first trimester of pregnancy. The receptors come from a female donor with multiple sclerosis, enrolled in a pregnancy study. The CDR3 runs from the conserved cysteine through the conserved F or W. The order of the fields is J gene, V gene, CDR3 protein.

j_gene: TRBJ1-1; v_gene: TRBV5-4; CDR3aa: CASANRGNTEAFF
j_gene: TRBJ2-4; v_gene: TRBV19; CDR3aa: CASSIDRQNIQYF
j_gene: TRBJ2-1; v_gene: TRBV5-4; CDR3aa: CASSLARGLAGSEDEQFF
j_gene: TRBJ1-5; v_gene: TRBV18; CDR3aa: CASSLGRGLAQPQHF
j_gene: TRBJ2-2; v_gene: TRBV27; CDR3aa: CASRGHRNTGELFF
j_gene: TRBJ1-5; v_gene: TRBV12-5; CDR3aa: CASGPDSFNQPQHF
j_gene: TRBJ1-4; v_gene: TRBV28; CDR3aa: CASSLRNEKLFF
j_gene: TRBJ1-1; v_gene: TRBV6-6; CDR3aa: CASSNGQLEAFF
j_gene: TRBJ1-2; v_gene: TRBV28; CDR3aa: CASRETGTAKNYGYTF
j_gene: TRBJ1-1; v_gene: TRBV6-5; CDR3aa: CASSYSQPNTEAFF